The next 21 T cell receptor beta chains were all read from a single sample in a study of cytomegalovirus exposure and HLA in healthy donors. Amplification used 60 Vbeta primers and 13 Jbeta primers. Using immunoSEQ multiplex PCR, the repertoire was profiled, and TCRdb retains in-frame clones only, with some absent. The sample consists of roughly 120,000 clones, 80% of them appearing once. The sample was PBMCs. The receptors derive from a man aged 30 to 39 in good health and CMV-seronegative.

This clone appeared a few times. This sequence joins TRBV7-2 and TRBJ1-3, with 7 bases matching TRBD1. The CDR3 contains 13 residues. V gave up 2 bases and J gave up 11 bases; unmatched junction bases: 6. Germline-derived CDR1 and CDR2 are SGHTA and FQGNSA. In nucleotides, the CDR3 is TGTGCCAGCAGCTTAAGCAGACAGGGCGCCATATATTTT. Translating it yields CASSLSRQGAIYF.

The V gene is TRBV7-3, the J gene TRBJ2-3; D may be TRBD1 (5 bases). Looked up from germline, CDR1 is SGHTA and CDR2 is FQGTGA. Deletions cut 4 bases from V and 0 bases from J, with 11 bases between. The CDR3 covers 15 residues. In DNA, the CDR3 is TGTGCCAGCAGCTCCCAGGGTTTCAGCACAGATACGCAGTATTTT. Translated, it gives CASSSQGFSTDTQYF.

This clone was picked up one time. The CDR3 region is CASSSGTGKNYREQYF. The CDR3 DNA follows: TGTGCCAGCAGCTCCGGGACAGGCAAAAATTATCGAGAGCAGTACTTC. This chain connects TRBV7-9 to TRBJ2-7, with 8 bases matching TRBD1. This CDR3 is 16 amino acids long. With 4 bases clipped from V and 7 bases from J, the junction kept 15 bases outside the gene matches. Germline V gene data show CDR1 as SEHNR and CDR2 as FQNEAQ (reference sequence).

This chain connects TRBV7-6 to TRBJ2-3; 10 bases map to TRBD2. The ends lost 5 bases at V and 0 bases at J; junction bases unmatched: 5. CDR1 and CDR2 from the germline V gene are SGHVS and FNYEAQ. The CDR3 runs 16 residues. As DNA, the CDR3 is TGTGCCAGCAGCCTTCTAGCGGGAGTGAGCACAGATACGCAGTATTTT. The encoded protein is CASSLLAGVSTDTQYF.

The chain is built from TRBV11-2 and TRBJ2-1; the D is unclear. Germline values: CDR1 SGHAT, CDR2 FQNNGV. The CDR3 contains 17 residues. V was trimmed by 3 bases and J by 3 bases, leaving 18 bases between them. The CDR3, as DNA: TGTGCCAGCAGCTTCGATAGCAGCAGCCTCTTCTACAATGAGCAGTTCTTC. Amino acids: CASSFDSSSLFYNEQFF. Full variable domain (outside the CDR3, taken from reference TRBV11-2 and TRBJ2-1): EAGVAQSPRYKIIEKRQSVAFWCNPISGHATLYWYQQILGQGPKLLIQFQNNGVVDDSQLPKDRFSAERLKGVDSTLKIQPAKLEDSAVYLCASSFDSSSLFYNEQFFGPGTRLTVL.

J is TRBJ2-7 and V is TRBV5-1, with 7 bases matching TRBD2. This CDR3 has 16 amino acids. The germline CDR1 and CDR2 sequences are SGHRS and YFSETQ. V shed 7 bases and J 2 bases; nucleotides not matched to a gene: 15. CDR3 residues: CASPPGGAGTAYEQYF. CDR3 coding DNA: TGCGCCAGCCCCCCGGGTGGAGCGGGGACCGCCTACGAGCAGTACTTC.

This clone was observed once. This CDR3 is CASSITGSPNQPQHF. In nucleotides, the CDR3 is TGTGCCAGCAGCATTACAGGGAGCCCGAATCAGCCCCAGCATTTT. V and J are TRBV5-4 and TRBJ1-5; TRBD1 is a possible D gene (6 bases). Germline V CDR1 and CDR2: SGHNT, YYREEE (reference sequence). V was shortened by 4 bases and J by 4 bases, with 15 bases between the two germline ends. The CDR3 runs 15 residues.

CDR3: CAYPGPGQGSGANVLTF. In DNA form, the CDR3 reads TGTGCCTACCCCGGCCCTGGACAGGGGAGCGGGGCCAACGTCCTGACTTTC. V gene TRBV30 combines with J gene TRBJ2-6; TRBD1 agrees at 9 bases. V dropped 7 bases and J dropped 4; count of bases not matched to a gene: 14. This CDR3 region has 17 residues. Germline V lookup: CDR1 GTSNPN, CDR2 SVGIG (reference sequence).

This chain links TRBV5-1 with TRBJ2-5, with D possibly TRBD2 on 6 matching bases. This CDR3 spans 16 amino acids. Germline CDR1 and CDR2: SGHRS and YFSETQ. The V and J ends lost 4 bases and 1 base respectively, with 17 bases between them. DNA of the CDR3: TGCGCCAGCAGCCCCGGGACTGCAAGTTCCCAAGAGACCCAGTACTTC. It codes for CASSPGTASSQETQYF. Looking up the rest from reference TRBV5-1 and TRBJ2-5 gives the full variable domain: KAGVTQTPRYLIKTRGQQVTLSCSPISGHRSVSWYQQTPGQGLQFLFEYFSETQRNKGNFPGRFSGRQFSNSRSEMNVSTLELGDSALYLCASSPGTASSQETQYFGPGTRLLVL.

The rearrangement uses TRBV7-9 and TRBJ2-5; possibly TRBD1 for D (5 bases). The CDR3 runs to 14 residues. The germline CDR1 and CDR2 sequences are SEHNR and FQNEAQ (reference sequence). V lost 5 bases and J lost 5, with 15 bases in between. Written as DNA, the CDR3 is TGTGCCAGCAGCGCGCAGGGTATACGGGAGACCCAGTACTTC. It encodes CASSAQGIRETQYF.

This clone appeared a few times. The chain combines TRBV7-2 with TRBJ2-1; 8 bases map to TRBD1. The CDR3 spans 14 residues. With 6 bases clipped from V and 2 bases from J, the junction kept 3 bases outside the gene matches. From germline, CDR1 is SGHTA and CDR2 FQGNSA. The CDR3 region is CASRGQGAYNEQFF. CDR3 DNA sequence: TGTGCCAGCAGAGGACAGGGCGCCTACAATGAGCAGTTCTTC. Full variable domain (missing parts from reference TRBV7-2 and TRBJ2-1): GAGVSQSPSNKVTEKGKDVELRCDPISGHTALYWYRQSLGQGLEFLIYFQGNSAPDKSGLPSDRFSAERTGGSVSTLTIQRTQQEDSAVYLCASRGQGAYNEQFFGPGTRLTVL.

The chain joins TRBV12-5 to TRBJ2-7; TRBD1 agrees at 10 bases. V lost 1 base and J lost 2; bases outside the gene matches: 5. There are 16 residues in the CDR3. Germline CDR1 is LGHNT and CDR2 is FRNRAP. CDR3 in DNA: TGTGCTAGTGGTTTGGATAGACAGGGGGCGGCCTACGAGCAGTACTTC. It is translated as CASGLDRQGAAYEQYF.

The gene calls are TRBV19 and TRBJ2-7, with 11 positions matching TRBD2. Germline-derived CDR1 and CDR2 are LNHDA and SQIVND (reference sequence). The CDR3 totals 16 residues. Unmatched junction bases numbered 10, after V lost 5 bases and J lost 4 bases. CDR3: CASSHKTGLAAYEQYF. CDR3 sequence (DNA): TGTGCCAGTAGTCATAAAACGGGACTAGCGGCTTACGAGCAGTACTTC.

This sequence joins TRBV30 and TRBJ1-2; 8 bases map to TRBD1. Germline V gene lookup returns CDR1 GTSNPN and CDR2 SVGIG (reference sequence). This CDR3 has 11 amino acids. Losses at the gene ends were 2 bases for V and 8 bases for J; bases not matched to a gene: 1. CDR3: CAWSTGGGYTF. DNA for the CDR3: TGTGCCTGGAGTACAGGGGGAGGCTACACCTTC.

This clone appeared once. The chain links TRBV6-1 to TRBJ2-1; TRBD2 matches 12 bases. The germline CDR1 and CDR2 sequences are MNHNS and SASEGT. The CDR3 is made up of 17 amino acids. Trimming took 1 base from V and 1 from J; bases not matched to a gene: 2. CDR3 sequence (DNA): TGTGCCAGCAGTGAAGGACTAGCGGGAGTTTCCTACAATGAGCAGTTCTTC. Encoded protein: CASSEGLAGVSYNEQFF.

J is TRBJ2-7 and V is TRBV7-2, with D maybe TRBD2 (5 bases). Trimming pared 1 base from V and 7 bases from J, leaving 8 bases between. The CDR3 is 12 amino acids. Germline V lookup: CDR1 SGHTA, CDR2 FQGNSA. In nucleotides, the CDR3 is TGTGCCAGCAGCTTAGGGACTTGGGAGCAGTACTTC. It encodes CASSLGTWEQYF.

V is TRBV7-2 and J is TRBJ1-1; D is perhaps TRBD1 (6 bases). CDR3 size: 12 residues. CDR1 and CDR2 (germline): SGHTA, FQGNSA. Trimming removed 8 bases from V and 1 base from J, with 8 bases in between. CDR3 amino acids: CASRTANTEAFF. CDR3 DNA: TGTGCCAGCCGGACAGCGAACACTGAAGCTTTCTTT.

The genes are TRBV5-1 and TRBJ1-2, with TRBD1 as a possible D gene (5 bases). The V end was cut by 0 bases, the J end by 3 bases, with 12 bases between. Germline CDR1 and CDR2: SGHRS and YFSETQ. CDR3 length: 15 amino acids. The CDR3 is CASSLESGMYYGYTF. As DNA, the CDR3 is TGCGCCAGCAGCTTGGAGTCAGGGATGTACTATGGCTACACCTTC.

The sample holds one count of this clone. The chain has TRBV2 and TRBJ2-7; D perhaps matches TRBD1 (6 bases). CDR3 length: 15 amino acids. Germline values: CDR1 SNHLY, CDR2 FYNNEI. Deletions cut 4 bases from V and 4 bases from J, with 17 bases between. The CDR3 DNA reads TGTGCCAGCAGTGGGCCCTCCCGGACAGTTTACGAGCAGTACTTC. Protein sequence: CASSGPSRTVYEQYF. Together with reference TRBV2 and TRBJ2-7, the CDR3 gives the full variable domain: EPEVTQTPSHQVTQMGQEVILRCVPISNHLYFYWYRQILGQKVEFLVSFYNNEISEKSEIFDDQFSVERPDGSNFTLKIRSTKLEDSAMYFCASSGPSRTVYEQYFGPGTRLTVT.

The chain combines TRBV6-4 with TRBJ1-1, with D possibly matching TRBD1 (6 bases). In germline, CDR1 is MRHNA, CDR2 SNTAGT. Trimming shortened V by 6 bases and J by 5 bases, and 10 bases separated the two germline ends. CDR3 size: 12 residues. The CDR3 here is CASRGGGTEAFF. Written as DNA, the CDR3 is TGTGCCAGCAGAGGGGGAGGGACTGAAGCTTTCTTT.

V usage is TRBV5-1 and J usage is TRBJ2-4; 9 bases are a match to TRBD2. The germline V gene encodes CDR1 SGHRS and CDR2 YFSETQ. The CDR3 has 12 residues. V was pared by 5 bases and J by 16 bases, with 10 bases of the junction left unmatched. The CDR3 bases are TGCGCCAGCAGTCTTAGCGGGAGCGTACGATACTTC. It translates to CASSLSGSVRYF.